This TCR beta chain was sequenced during a study of shared clonotypes between healthy human individuals. Overall study: The donors, two women and a few men, were aged 18 to 49.

Libraries were prepared by immunoSEQ multiplex PCR; TCRdb keeps only in-frame clonotypes and omits some of them. Seen here are under 600,000 clones, around 76% observed once, and the top ten hold 12%. This clone appeared a few times. The length of the CDR3 is 17 residues. Germline loops: CDR1 SGHAT, CDR2 FQNNGV. Trimming stripped 0 bases from V and 0 bases from J, with 12 bases between. Sequencing was carried out using PBMCs. The chain combines TRBV11-2 with TRBJ1-3, with D possibly TRBD1 on 5 matching bases. This TCR was recovered from a woman between 40 and 55 years old in good health. Some clones in this sample may be carry-over from other donors' samples. CDR3 residues: CASSLDDRSISGNTIYF. CDR3 sequence (DNA): TGTGCCAGCAGCTTAGATGACAGATCCATCTCTGGAAACACCATATATTTT. The entire variable domain, with the rest obtained from reference TRBV11-2 and TRBJ1-3, is as follows: EAGVAQSPRYKIIEKRQSVAFWCNPISGHATLYWYQQILGQGPKLLIQFQNNGVVDDSQLPKDRFSAERLKGVDSTLKIQPAKLEDSAVYLCASSLDDRSISGNTIYFGEGSWLTVV.